This T cell receptor (beta chain) was recovered during a study of blood T cell repertoires in COVID-19. As for the study in general: Some COVID-19 samples were acute and others convalescent; all came from the United States, Italy and Spain. T cells, B-cell-depleted T cells, or PBMCs provided the cDNA or gDNA that served as material.

The CDR3 is 13 residues long. Germline V gives CDR1 SGHRS, CDR2 YFSETQ. V lost 4 bases and J lost 1, with 8 bases in between. Under the authors' procedure: Amplifying reference gene primers gave estimates of nucleated cell counts. Repertoires were generated with immunoSEQ multiplex PCR, while TCRdb's copy carries only in-frame clones and drops some. The DNA was the basis for D and trimming; V, J and clone size are from that table. The table includes about 200,000 clones, about 90% detected once. The receptor comes from a young man with active or convalescent COVID-19. The chain links TRBV5-1 to TRBJ1-1; the D gene is possibly TRBD1 (6 bases). The sequencing input was peripheral blood. In DNA, the CDR3 is TGCGCCAGCAGCGTGGACAGGAACACTGAAGCTTTCTTT. This encodes CASSVDRNTEAFF.